Here is one T cell receptor beta chain with its context. The antigen remains unidentified. This sample is part of a study of cytomegalovirus exposure and HLA in healthy donors. Study outcomes and limitations: A classifier reportedly called cytomegalovirus status with high sensitivity and specificity.

The donors were members of the validation cohort comprising some 130 subjects, separate from the roughly 640-subject first cohort. TCRdb's copy holds only in-frame clones and misses some; the assay was immunoSEQ multiplex PCR. The table shows 200,000 or so clones, with approximately 82% occurring only once. The CDR3 is 11 residues long. CDR1 is SEHNR, CDR2 FQNEAQ, per germline (reference sequence). The V and J ends lost 6 bases and 6 bases respectively, with 8 bases between them. The V call is TRBV7-9, the J call TRBJ1-1; D unresolved. Sequenced input: PBMCs. The clonotype comes from a woman aged 18-30 years in good health and CMV-seronegative. For the CDR3, the DNA is TGTGCCAGCAGGCTACTAGCTGAAGCTTTCTTT. Its translation: CASRLLAEAFF.